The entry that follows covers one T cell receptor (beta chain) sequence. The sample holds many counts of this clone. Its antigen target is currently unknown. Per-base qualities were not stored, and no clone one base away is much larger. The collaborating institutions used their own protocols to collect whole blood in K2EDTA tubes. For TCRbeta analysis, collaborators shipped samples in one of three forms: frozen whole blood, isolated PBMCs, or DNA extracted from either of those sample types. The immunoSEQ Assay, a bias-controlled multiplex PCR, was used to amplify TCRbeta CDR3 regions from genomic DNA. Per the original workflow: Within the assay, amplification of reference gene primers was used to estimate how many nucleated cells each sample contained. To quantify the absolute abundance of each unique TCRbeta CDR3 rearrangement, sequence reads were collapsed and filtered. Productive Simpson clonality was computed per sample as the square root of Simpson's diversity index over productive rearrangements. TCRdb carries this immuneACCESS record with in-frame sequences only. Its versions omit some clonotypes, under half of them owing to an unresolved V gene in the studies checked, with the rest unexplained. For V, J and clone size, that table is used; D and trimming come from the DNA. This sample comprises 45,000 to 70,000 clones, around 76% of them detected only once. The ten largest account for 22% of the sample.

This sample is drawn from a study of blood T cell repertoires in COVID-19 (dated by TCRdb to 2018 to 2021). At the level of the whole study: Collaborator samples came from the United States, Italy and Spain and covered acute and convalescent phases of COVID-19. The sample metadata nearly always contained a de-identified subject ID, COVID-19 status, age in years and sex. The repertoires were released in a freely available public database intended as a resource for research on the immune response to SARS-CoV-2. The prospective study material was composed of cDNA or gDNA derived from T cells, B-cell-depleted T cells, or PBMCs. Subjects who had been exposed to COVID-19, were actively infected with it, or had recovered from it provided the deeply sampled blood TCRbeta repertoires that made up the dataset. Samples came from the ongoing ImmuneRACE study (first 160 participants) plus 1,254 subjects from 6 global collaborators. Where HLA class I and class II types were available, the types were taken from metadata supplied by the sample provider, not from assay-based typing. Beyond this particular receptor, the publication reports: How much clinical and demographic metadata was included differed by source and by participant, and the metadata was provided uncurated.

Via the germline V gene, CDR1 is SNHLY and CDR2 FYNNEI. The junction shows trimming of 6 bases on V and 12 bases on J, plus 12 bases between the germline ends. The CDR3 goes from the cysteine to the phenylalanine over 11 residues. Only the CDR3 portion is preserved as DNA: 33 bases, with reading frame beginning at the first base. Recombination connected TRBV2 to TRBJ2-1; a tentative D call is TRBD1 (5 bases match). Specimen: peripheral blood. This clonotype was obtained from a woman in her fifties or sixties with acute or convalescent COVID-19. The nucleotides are TGTGCCAGCAGGACAGTGGACCGGCAGTTCTTC. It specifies CASRTVDRQFF.